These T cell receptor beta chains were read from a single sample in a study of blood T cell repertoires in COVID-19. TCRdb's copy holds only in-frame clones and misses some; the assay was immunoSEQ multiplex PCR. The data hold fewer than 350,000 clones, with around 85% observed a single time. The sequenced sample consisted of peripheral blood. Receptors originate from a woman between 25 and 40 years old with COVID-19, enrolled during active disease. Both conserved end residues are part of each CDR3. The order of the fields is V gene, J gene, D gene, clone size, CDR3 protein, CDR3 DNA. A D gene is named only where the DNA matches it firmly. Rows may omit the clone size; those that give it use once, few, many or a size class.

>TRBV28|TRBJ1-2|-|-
CASRAVSPYGYTF
TGTGCCAGCAGGGCAGTTAGCCCCTATGGCTACACCTTC
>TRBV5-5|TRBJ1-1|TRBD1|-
CASSLGDRGLLNTEAFF
TGTGCCAGCAGCTTAGGTGACAGGGGGCTCTTGAACACTGAAGCTTTCTTT
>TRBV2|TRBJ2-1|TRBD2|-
CASSVSGGAYNEQFF
TGTGCCAGCTCCGTAAGCGGGGGGGCCTACAATGAGCAGTTCTTC
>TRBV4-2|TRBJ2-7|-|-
CASSQGSHTSYEQYF
TGTGCCAGCAGCCAAGGTAGCCACACGTCCTACGAGCAGTACTTC
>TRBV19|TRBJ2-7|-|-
CASSTLLGRGSYEQYF
TGTGCCAGTAGTACCCTACTTGGGCGGGGATCCTACGAGCAGTACTTC
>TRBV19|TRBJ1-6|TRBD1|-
CASSIGSGGRSPLHF
TGTGCCAGTAGTATAGGTTCAGGGGGCAGATCACCCCTCCACTTT
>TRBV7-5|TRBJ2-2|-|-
CVRSPPGRNTGELFF
TGTGTCAGAAGCCCTCCCGGGAGGAACACCGGGGAGCTGTTTTTT
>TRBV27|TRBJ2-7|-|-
CASRGRGDRLGRHEQYF
TGTGCCAGCAGGGGTAGGGGTGACCGGCTGGGTAGGCACGAGCAGTACTTC
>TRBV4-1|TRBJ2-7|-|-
CASSQGGGSSYEQYF
TGCGCCAGCAGCCAAGGCGGTGGAAGTTCCTACGAGCAGTACTTC
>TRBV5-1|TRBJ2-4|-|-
CASSLGPGGAGEMNIQYF
TGCGCCAGCAGCTTGGGCCCGGGTGGGGCAGGGGAGATGAACATTCAGTACTTC
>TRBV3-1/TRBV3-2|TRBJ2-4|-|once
CASSAWGGTAKNIQYF
TGTGCCAGCAGCGCATGGGGGGGCACCGCCAAAAACATTCAGTACTTC
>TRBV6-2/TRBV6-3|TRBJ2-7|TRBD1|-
CASSEQGSYEQYF
TGTGCCAGCAGCGAACAGGGGTCCTACGAGCAGTACTTC
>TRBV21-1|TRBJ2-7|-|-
CASIREIPSGGYEQYF
TGTGCCAGCATTCGAGAAATCCCCTCCGGGGGCTACGAGCAGTACTTC
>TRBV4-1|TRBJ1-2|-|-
CASSQEQGFNYGYTF
TGCGCCAGCAGCCAAGAACAGGGTTTTAACTATGGCTACACCTTC
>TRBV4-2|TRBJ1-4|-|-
CASSRGEDNEKLFF
TGTGCCAGCAGCAGAGGGGAGGATAATGAAAAACTGTTTTTT
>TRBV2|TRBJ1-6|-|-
CASSTNQGRDSPLHF
TGTGCCAGCAGTACGAATCAGGGGCGGGATTCACCCCTCCACTTT
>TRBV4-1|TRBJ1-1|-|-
CASSQDPGAEAFF
TGCGCCAGCAGCCAAGACCCCGGGGCTGAAGCTTTCTTT
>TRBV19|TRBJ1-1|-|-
CASRLRNTEAFF
TGTGCCAGCCGTTTGCGGAACACTGAAGCTTTCTTT
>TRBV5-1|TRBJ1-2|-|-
CASSQGTAGLGGYTF
TGCGCCAGCAGCCAAGGGACGGCGGGATTGGGGGGCTACACCTTC
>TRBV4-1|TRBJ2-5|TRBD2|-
CASREAGSETQYF
TGCGCCAGCAGGGAAGCGGGGAGTGAGACCCAGTACTTC
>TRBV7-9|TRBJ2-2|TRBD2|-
CASSLLAGGPFTGELFF
TGTGCCAGCAGCCTCCTAGCGGGGGGCCCTTTCACCGGGGAGCTGTTTTTT
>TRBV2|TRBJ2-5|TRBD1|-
CASIPGGGTGSRETQYF
TGTGCCAGCATCCCGGGGGGAGGGACAGGGTCTAGGGAGACCCAGTACTTC
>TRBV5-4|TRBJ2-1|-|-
CASSVKSYNEQFF
TGTGCCAGCAGCGTCAAATCCTACAATGAGCAGTTCTTC
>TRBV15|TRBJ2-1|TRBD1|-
CATSTPLRTGGHNEQFF
TGTGCCACCAGCACCCCCCTAAGGACAGGGGGACACAATGAGCAGTTCTTC
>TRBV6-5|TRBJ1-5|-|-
CASQVPYSNQPQHF
TGTGCCAGCCAGGTACCTTATAGCAATCAGCCCCAGCATTTT
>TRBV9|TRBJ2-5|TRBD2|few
CASSPAGGRGQETQYF
TGTGCCAGCAGCCCCGCGGGGGGCCGGGGTCAAGAGACCCAGTACTTC